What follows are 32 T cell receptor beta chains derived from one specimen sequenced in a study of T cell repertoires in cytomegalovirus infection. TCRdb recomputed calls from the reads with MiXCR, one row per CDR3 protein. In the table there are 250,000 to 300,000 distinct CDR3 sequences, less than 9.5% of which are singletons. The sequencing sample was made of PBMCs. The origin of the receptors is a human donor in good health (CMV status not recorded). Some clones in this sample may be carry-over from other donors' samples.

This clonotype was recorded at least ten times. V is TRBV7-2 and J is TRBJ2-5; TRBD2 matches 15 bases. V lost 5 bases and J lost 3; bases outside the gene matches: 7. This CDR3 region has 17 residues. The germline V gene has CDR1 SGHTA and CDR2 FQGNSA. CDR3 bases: TGTGCCAGCAGCCCCGGGACTAGCGGGAGGAGGGAAGAGACCCAGTACTTC. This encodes CASSPGTSGRREETQYF.

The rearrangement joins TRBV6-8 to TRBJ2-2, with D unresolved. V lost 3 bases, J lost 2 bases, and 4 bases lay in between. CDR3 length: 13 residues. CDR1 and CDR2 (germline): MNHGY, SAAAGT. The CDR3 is CASSYLNTGELFF. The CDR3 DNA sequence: TGTGCCAGCAGTTATCTTAACACCGGGGAGCTGTTTTTT.

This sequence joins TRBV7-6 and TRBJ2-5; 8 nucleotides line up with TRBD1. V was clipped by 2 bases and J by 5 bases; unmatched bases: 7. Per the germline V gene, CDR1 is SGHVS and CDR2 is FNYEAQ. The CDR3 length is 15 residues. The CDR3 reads CASSLWVGQVETQYF. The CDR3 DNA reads TGTGCCAGCAGCTTATGGGTGGGACAGGTCGAGACCCAGTACTTC.

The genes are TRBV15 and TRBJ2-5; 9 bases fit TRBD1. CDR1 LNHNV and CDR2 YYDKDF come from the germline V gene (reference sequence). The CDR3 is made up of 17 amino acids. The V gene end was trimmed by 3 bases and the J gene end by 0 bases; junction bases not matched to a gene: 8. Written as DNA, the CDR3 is TGTGCCACCAGCAGGAGTCTGGGACAGGGATACCAAGAGACCCAGTACTTC. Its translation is CATSRSLGQGYQETQYF.

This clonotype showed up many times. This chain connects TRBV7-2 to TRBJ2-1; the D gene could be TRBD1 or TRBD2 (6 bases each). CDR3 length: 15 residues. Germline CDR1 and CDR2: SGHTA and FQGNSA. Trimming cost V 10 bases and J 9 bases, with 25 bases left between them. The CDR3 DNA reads TGTGCCACGGCGGGACAACCAATGAGTAATGTTGAGCAGTTCTTC. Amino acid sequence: CATAGQPMSNVEQFF.

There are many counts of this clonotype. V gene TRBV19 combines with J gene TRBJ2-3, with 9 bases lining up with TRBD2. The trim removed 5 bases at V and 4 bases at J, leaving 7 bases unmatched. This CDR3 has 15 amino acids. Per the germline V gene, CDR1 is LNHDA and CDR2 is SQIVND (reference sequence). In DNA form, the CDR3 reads TGTGCCAGTAGTTCGGGCGGGGGGGCCTCAGATACGCAGTATTTT. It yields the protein CASSSGGGASDTQYF.

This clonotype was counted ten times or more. The chain's CDR3 is CASAKSSGANVLTF. CDR3 bases: TGTGCCAGCGCTAAGAGCTCTGGGGCCAACGTCCTGACTTTC. The J gene is TRBJ2-6, the V gene TRBV12-3 or TRBV12-4; D is unresolved. CDR3 length equals 14 residues. Trimming shortened V by 8 bases and J by 0 bases, and 8 bases separated the two germline ends.

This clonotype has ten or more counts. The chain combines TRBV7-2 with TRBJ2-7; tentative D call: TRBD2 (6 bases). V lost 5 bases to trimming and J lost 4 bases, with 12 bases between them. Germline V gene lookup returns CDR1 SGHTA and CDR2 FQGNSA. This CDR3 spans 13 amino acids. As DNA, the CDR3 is TGTGCCAGCAGCGGGGGGACCGCGTACGAGCAGTACTTC. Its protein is CASSGGTAYEQYF.

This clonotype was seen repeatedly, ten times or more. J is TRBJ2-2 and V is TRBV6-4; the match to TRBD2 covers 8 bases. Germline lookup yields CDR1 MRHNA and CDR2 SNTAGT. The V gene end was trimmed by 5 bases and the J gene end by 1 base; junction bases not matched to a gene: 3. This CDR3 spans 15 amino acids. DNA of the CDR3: TGTGCCAGCAGTCCTAGCGGGCTGAACACCGGGGAGCTGTTTTTT. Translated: CASSPSGLNTGELFF.

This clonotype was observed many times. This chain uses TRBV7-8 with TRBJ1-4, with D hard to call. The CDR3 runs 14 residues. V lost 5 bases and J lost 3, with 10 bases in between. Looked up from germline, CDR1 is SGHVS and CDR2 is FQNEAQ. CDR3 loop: CASSRLRANEKLFF. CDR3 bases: TGTGCCAGCAGCCGGCTTAGGGCTAATGAAAAACTGTTTTTT. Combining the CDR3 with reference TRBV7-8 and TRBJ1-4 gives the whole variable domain GAGVSQSPRYKVAKRGQDVALRCDPISGHVSLFWYQQALGQGPEFLTYFQNEAQLDKSGLPSDRFFAERPEGSVSTLKIQRTQQEDSAVYLCASSRLRANEKLFFGSGTQLSVL.

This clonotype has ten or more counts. The CDR3, as DNA: TGCAGTGCTAGAGATGTGACAGGGACAGATACGCAGTATTTT. It specifies CSARDVTGTDTQYF. J is TRBJ2-3 and V is TRBV20-1; 7 positions agree with TRBD1. The CDR3 loop spans 14 amino acids. Germline V gene lookup returns CDR1 DFQATT and CDR2 SNEGSKA (reference sequence). J was trimmed by 3 bases and V by 0 bases; bases with no gene match: 3.

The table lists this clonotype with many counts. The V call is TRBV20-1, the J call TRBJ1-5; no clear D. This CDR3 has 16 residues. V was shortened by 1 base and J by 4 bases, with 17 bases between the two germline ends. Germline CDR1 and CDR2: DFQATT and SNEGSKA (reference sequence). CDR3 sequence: CSARVSGSGNNQPQHF. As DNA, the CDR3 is TGCAGTGCTAGAGTGAGCGGTTCGGGGAATAATCAGCCCCAGCATTTT.

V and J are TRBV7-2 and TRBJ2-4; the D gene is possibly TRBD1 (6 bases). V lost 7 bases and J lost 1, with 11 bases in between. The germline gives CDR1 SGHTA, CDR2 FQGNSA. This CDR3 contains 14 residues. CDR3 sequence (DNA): TGTGCCAGCACCTCCGACAGGGCCAAAAACATTCAGTACTTC. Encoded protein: CASTSDRAKNIQYF.

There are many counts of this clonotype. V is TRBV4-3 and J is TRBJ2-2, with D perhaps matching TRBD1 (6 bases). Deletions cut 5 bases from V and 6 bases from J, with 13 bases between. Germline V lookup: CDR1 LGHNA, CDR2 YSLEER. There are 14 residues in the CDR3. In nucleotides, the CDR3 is TGCGCCAGCAGCTCGAACAGGGTGGCCGGGGAGCTGTTTTTT. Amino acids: CASSSNRVAGELFF.

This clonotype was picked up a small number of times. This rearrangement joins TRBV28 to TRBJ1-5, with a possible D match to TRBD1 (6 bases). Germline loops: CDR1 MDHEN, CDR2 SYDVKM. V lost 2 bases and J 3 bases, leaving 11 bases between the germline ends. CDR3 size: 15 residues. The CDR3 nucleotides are TGTGCCAGCAGTTTAAGGGACAACTACAATCAGCCCCAGCATTTT. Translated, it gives CASSLRDNYNQPQHF.

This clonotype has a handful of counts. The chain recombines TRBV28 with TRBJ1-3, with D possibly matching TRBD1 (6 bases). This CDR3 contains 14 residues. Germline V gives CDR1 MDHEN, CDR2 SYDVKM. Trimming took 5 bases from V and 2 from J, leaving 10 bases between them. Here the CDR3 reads CASSETGPGNTIYF. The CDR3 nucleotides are TGTGCCAGCAGTGAGACAGGACCTGGAAACACCATATATTTT.

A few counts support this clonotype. CDR3 bases: TGCAGTGCTCCGCGGACTAGCGGGAGTAATGAGCAGTTCTTC. This sequence encodes CSAPRTSGSNEQFF. The genes are TRBV20-1 and TRBJ2-1, with 13 bases aligning to TRBD2. The V and J ends lost 5 bases and 7 bases, in that order; junction bases with no gene match: 5. This CDR3 contains 14 residues. CDR1 and CDR2 (germline): DFQATT, SNEGSKA (reference sequence).

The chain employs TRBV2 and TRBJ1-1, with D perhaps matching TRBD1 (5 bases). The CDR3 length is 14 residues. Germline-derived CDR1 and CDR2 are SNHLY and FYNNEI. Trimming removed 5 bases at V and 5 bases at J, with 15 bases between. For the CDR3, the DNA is TGTGCCAGCAGTATCCGGTTGGCAGGGACTGAAGCTTTCTTT. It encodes CASSIRLAGTEAFF.

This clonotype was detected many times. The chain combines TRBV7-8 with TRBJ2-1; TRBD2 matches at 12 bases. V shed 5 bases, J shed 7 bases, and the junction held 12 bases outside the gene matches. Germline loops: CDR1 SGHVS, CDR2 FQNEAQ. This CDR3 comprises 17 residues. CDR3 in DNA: TGTGCCAGCAGCGCCCGGGCCCTAGCGGGAGGGGGGAATGAGCAGTTCTTC. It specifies CASSARALAGGGNEQFF.

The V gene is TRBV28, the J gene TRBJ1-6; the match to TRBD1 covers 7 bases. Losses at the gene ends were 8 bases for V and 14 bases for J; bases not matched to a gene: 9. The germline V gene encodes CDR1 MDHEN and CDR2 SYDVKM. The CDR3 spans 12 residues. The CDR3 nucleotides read TGTGCCAGCCTAGGGGGCCCCATGGCCCTCCACTTT. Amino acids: CASLGGPMALHF.

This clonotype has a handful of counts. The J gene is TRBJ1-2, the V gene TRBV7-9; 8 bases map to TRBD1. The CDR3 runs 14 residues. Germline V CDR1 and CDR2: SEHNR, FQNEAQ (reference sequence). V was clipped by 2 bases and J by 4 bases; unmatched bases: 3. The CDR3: CASSLQDRVYGYTF. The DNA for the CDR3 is TGTGCCAGCAGCTTACAGGACAGGGTCTATGGCTACACCTTC.

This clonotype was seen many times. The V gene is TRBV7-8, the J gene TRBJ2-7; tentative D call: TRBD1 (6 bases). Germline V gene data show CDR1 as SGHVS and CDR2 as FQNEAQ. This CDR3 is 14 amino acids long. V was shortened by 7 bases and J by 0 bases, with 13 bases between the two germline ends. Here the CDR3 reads CASTLGGSSYEQYF. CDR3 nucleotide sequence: TGTGCCAGCACTCTAGGGGGAAGCTCCTACGAGCAGTACTTC.

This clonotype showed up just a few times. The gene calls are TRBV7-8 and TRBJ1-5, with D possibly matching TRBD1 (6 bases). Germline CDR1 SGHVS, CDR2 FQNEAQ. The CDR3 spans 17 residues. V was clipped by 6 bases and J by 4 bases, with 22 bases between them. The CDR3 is CASSHRQGGQRNQPQHF. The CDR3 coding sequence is TGTGCCAGCAGTCATCGGCAAGGGGGTCAGAGGAATCAGCCCCAGCATTTT.

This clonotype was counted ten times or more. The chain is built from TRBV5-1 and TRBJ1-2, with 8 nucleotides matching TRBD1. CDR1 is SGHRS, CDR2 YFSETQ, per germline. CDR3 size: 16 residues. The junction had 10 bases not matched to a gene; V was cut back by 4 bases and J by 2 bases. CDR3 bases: TGCGCCAGCAGCCCCGGACAGGGAAATAGGAACTATGGCTACACCTTC. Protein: CASSPGQGNRNYGYTF.

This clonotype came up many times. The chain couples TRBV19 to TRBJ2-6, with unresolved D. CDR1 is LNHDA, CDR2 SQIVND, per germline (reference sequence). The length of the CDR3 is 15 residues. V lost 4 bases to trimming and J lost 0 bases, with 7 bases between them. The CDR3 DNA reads TGTGCCAGTAGTACTCACAGCTCTGGGGCCAACGTCCTGACTTTC. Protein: CASSTHSSGANVLTF.

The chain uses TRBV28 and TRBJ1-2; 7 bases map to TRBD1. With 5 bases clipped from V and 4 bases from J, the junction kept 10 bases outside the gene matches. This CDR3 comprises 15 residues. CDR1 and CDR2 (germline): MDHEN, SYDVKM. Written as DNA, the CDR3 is TGTGCCAGCAGTATCGCGGGACAGCTATCCTATGGCTACACCTTC. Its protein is CASSIAGQLSYGYTF.

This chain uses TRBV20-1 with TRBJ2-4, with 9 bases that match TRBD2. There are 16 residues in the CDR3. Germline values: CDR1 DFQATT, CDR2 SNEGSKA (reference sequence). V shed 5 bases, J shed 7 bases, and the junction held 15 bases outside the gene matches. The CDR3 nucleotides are TGCAGTGCTTTCGCTGAGCGGGGGGCCTATTTGAACATTCAGTACTTC. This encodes CSAFAERGAYLNIQYF.

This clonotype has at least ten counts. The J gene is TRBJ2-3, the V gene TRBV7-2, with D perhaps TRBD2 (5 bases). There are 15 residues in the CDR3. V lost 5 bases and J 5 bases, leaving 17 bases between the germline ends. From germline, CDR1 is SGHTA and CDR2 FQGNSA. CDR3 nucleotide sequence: TGTGCCAGCAGCCTCTTCCCGGGGTTTGGAGATACGCAGTATTTT. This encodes CASSLFPGFGDTQYF.

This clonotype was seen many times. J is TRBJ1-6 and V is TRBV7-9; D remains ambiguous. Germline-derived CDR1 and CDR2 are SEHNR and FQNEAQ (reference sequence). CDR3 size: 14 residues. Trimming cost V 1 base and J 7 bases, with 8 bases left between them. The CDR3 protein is CASSLGLRNSPLHF. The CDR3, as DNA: TGTGCCAGCAGCTTAGGCCTCCGGAATTCACCCCTCCACTTT.

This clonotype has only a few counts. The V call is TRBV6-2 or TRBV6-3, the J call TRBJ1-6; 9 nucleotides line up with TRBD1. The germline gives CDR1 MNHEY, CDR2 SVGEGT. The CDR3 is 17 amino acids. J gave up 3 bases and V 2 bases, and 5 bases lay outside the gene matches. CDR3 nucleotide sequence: TGTGCCAGCAGTTACCGTACAGGGGGCGGCTATAATTCACCCCTCCACTTT. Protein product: CASSYRTGGGYNSPLHF.

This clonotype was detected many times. The CDR3 nucleotides read TGTGCCAGCAGCTTAGATGCGGGGCAAGACTATGGCTACACCTTC. Its translation: CASSLDAGQDYGYTF. The chain joins TRBV7-2 to TRBJ1-2; possibly TRBD1 for D (5 bases). The germline V gene has CDR1 SGHTA and CDR2 FQGNSA. The CDR3 is 15 amino acids. V shed 1 base and J shed 3 bases, with 12 bases lying between them.

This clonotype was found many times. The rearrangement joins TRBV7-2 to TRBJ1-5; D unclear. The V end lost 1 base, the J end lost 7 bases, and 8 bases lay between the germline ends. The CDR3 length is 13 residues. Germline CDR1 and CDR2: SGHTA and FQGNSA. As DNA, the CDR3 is TGTGCCAGCAGCTTAGATACCCGGCAGCCCCAGCATTTT. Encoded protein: CASSLDTRQPQHF.